This entry lists 16 T cell receptor beta chains sequenced from one sample in a study of blood T cells in healthy people across ages. PCR was performed a second time for about 7 to 11 cycles using a sample-barcoded 5' primer and a J-beta primer mix. TCRdb re-called the 5' RACE reads with MiXCR, one entry per CDR3 protein. Counted here are approximately 1.5 million distinct CDR3 sequences, 42% occurring once; the ten biggest clones make up about 4.1%. The source material was blood. All receptors come from a woman aged 18-29 years in good health.

The chain has TRBV20-1 and TRBJ2-3; 9 bases fit TRBD1. Germline V lookup: CDR1 DFQATT, CDR2 SNEGSKA (reference sequence). This CDR3 region has 14 residues. The V and J ends lost 5 bases and 0 bases, in that order; junction bases with no gene match: 3. CDR3 protein: CSAGDRASTDTQYF. The DNA for the CDR3 is TGCAGTGCTGGGGACAGGGCAAGCACAGATACGCAGTATTTT.

V usage is TRBV18 and J usage is TRBJ1-4; TRBD1 might be the D (5 bases). Trimming took 1 base from V and 6 from J, leaving 12 bases between them. The germline V gene has CDR1 KGHSH and CDR2 LQKENI. The CDR3 runs 15 residues. This CDR3 is CASSPLAQVDEKLFF. The CDR3 DNA is TGTGCCAGCTCACCACTAGCACAGGTGGATGAAAAACTGTTTTTT. Filled out from reference TRBV18 and TRBJ1-4, the complete variable domain reads NAGVMQNPRHLVRRRGQEARLRCSPMKGHSHVYWYRQLPEEGLKFMVYLQKENIIDESGMPKERFSAEFPKEGPSILRIQQVVRGDSAAYFCASSPLAQVDEKLFFGSGTQLSVL.

DNA of the CDR3: TGTGCCAGCAGCCCCGCGGGACAGTGGGGCGGCTACACCTTC. Protein: CASSPAGQWGGYTF. The rearrangement joins TRBV7-2 to TRBJ1-2; 7 bases agree with TRBD1. The J segment lost 8 bases and the V segment lost 5 bases, leaving 11 bases of the junction unmatched. The CDR3 has 14 amino acids. Germline V gene sequence: CDR1 SGHTA, CDR2 FQGNSA.

This clonotype was observed a few times. The chain combines TRBV3-1 with TRBJ2-4; no firm D call. The J call may not be correct, given that the DNA end is closer to TRBJ2-7. In germline, CDR1 is LGHDT, CDR2 YNNKEL (reference sequence). There are 12 residues in the CDR3. This CDR3 is CASSQVESEQYF. CDR3 nucleotide sequence: TGTGCCAGCAGCCAGGTTGAGAGCGAGCAGTACTTC.

J is TRBJ1-1 and V is TRBV29-1, with unresolved D. Between the trimmed V and J ends, which lost 3 bases and 0 bases, there was a span of 8 bases. CDR1 is SQVTM and CDR2 is ANQGSEA in the germline V gene. The CDR3 length is 13 residues. The chain's CDR3 is CSVEVYMNTEAFF. The CDR3 DNA sequence: TGCAGCGTTGAGGTATACATGAACACTGAAGCTTTCTTT. Drawing the rest from reference TRBV29-1 and TRBJ1-1, the complete variable domain is SAVISQKPSRDICQRGTSLTIQCQVDSQVTMMFWYRQQPGQSLTLIATANQGSEATYESGFVIDKFPISRPNLTFSTLTVSNMSPEDSSIYLCSVEVYMNTEAFFGQGTRLTVV.

The chain carries TRBV7-9 and TRBJ2-1; 8 bases agree with TRBD2. V lost 5 bases, J lost 12 bases, and 12 bases stayed unmatched. The CDR3 loop spans 14 amino acids. Germline CDR1 is SEHNR and CDR2 is FQNEAQ (reference sequence). CDR3 sequence reads: CASSAGLDLKSQFF. CDR3 DNA: TGTGCCAGCAGCGCGGGACTAGATCTCAAATCGCAGTTCTTC. Filled out from reference TRBV7-9 and TRBJ2-1, the complete variable domain reads DTGVSQNPRHKITKRGQNVTFRCDPISEHNRLYWYRQTLGQGPEFLTYFQNEAQLEKSRLLSDRFSAERPKGSFSTLEIQRTEQGDSAMYLCASSAGLDLKSQFFGPGTRLTVL.

This rearrangement joins TRBV4-3 to TRBJ2-7, with 8 bases that match TRBD2. With V trimmed by 0 bases and J by 0 bases, 7 bases remained unmatched. The CDR3 loop spans 17 amino acids. Germline assignment: CDR1 LGHNA and CDR2 YSLEER. In DNA, the CDR3 is TGCGCCAGCAGCCAAGATCTGTCCGGGGGGGCCTCCTACGAGCAGTACTTC. Its protein product is CASSQDLSGGASYEQYF.

The chain recombines TRBV6-2 or TRBV6-3 with TRBJ2-5; the D gene is possibly TRBD1 (6 bases). Germline CDR1 and CDR2: MNHEY and SVGEGT. V lost 2 bases and J lost 13, with 23 bases in between. CDR3 size: 15 residues. In DNA form, the CDR3 reads TGTGCCAGCAGTTACGGCCAGGGGATACCTACGACGCGGTACTTC. Amino acid sequence: CASSYGQGIPTTRYF.

With regard to this clonotype: The junction and the germline gene differ at one end; a read error may be behind it. The V call is TRBV3-1, the J call TRBJ1-6, with D possibly TRBD1 on 5 matching bases. Germline V lookup: CDR1 LGHDT, CDR2 YNNKEL (reference sequence). The CDR3 extends over 14 amino acids. The CDR3 loop reads CASSRDGAYSPPHF. The CDR3 DNA follows: TGTGCCAGCAGCCGGGACGGAGCCTATTCACCCCCCCACTTT.

V usage is TRBV4-1 and J usage is TRBJ2-7; D possibly corresponds to TRBD1 (6 bases). The V gene lost 2 bases and the J gene lost 3 bases, with 14 bases spanning the gap. This CDR3 contains 15 residues. Germline CDR1 reads MGHRA; CDR2 reads YSYEKL. The CDR3 loop reads CASSQSGVSVYEQYF. CDR3 DNA sequence: TGCGCCAGCAGCCAATCAGGGGTCAGCGTCTACGAGCAGTACTTC.

Here the CDR3 reads CSVGGLANYNEQFF. CDR3 in DNA: TGCAGCGTAGGTGGACTAGCGAATTACAATGAGCAGTTCTTC. This chain uses TRBV29-1 with TRBJ2-1; 9 bases are a match to TRBD2. Germline values: CDR1 SQVTM, CDR2 ANQGSEA. The CDR3 is 14 amino acids. V was pared by 6 bases and J by 4 bases, with 7 bases of the junction left unmatched.

This clonotype was counted between two and nine times. This chain uses TRBV29-1 with TRBJ1-1; D gene ambiguous. The germline V and J ends were trimmed by 5 bases and 0 bases, with 10 bases remaining between them. The V gene's germline CDR1 is SQVTM and CDR2 ANQGSEA. The CDR3 consists of 13 residues. CDR3 amino acids: CSVRAGLNTEAFF. Written as DNA, the CDR3 is TGCAGCGTTCGGGCAGGATTGAACACTGAAGCTTTCTTT.

This clonotype showed up just once. This chain uses TRBV5-6 with TRBJ2-6; D is perhaps TRBD1 or TRBD2 (5 bases each). CDR3 length equals 16 residues. The V and J ends lost 0 bases and 4 bases respectively, with 11 bases between them. Germline V lookup: CDR1 SGHDT, CDR2 YYEEEE. This chain's CDR3 is CASSLVRDVGANVLTF. As DNA, the CDR3 is TGTGCCAGCAGCTTGGTCCGGGACGTCGGGGCCAACGTCCTGACTTTC. The complete variable domain, with remaining parts taken from reference TRBV5-6 and TRBJ2-6, reads DAGVTQSPTHLIKTRGQQVTLRCSPKSGHDTVSWYQQALGQGPQFIFQYYEEEERQRGNFPDRFSGHQFPNYSSELNVNALLLGDSALYLCASSLVRDVGANVLTFGAGSRLTVL.

The chain links TRBV15 to TRBJ2-7; 10 nucleotides line up with TRBD2. CDR3 length: 17 amino acids. The V gene's germline CDR1 is LNHNV and CDR2 YYDKDF (reference sequence). After removal of 0 bases from V and 1 base from J, the junction contained 6 bases not matched to a gene. The CDR3 is CATSRDHPSGGSYEQYF. Written as DNA, the CDR3 is TGTGCCACCAGCAGAGATCACCCTAGCGGGGGATCCTACGAGCAGTACTTC.

V is TRBV12-3 or TRBV12-4 and J is TRBJ1-2; D uncertain. V was shortened by 1 base and J by 6 bases, with 6 bases between the two germline ends. CDR3 length: 12 amino acids. CDR3 region: CASSLDQDGYTF. Written as DNA, the CDR3 is TGTGCCAGCAGTTTAGATCAGGATGGCTACACCTTC.

V and J are TRBV6-1 and TRBJ1-1; D call uncertain. This CDR3 is built from 13 residues. Trimming took 3 bases from V and 3 from J, leaving 8 bases between them. Germline values: CDR1 MNHNS, CDR2 SASEGT. In DNA, the CDR3 is TGTGCCAGCAGTGATAAATGGGACACTGAAGCTTTCTTT. As protein: CASSDKWDTEAFF.